A single sample is the source of the 12 T cell receptor beta chains below, sequenced in a study of blood T cell repertoires in COVID-19 (dated by TCRdb to 2020 to 2022). The library was produced with the immunoSEQ multiplex PCR assay. TCRdb re-hosts the immuneACCESS table, in-frame sequences only. Its copies lack some clones; in the studies checked, an unresolved V gene accounts for under half of them, and the cause for the rest is not known. The sample table contains about 470,000 clones; only one count was recorded for roughly 87% of them. Together, the top ten hold roughly 0.7% of the sample. Source material: PBMCs or T cells enriched from blood (not recorded which). Every receptor here comes from a woman between 18 and 29 years old who had recovered from COVID-19.

V gene TRBV15 combines with J gene TRBJ1-1, with D hard to call. The germline V gene has CDR1 LNHNV and CDR2 YYDKDF (reference sequence). Trimming left V 0 bases short and J 3 bases short, with 8 bases between. There are 14 residues in the CDR3. CDR3 coding DNA: TGTGCCACCAGCAGAGATGTCGGGGACACTGAAGCTTTCTTT. This gives the protein CATSRDVGDTEAFF. The complete variable domain, with remaining parts taken from reference TRBV15 and TRBJ1-1, reads DAMVIQNPRYQVTQFGKPVTLSCSQTLNHNVMYWYQQKSSQAPKLLFHYYDKDFNNEADTPDNFQSRRPNTSFCFLDIRSPGLGDTAMYLCATSRDVGDTEAFFGQGTRLTVV.

The J gene is TRBJ2-1, the V gene TRBV3-1 (or the pseudogene TRBV3-2); TRBD2 matches 8 bases. Germline V CDR1 and CDR2: LGHDT, YNNKEL (reference sequence). This CDR3 is 16 amino acids long. The V segment lost 2 bases and the J segment 4 bases; nucleotides outside the gene matches: 7. DNA for the CDR3: TGTGCCAGCAGCCAACACACCGCGGGGGGTTACAATGAGCAGTTCTTC. Residues: CASSQHTAGGYNEQFF.

The chain is built from TRBV24-1 and TRBJ2-3; TRBD2 agrees at 8 bases. The CDR3 extends over 17 amino acids. Looked up from germline, CDR1 is KGHDR and CDR2 is SFDVKD. With 4 bases clipped from V and 8 bases from J, the junction kept 16 bases outside the gene matches. CDR3: CATSDPGGAGAQGTQYF. DNA of the CDR3: TGTGCCACCAGTGACCCCGGGGGGGCGGGCGCCCAAGGTACGCAGTATTTT.

The chain recombines TRBV7-6 with TRBJ1-1; D is possibly TRBD1 (5 bases). V was trimmed by 2 bases and J by 4 bases, leaving 17 bases between them. This CDR3 comprises 16 residues. From germline, CDR1 is SGHVS and CDR2 FNYEAQ. In DNA, the CDR3 is TGTGCCAGCAGCTTAACCCCTCCCCCGGGGGGCACTGAAGCTTTCTTT. The encoded protein is CASSLTPPPGGTEAFF.

The chain carries TRBV7-3 and TRBJ2-3; D might be TRBD2 (7 bases). The CDR3 is made up of 15 amino acids. The germline V gene has CDR1 SGHTA and CDR2 FQGTGA. Trimming left V 2 bases short and J 4 bases short, with 13 bases between. DNA for the CDR3: TGTGCCAGCAGCTTAGGGGGGGCGAGGTCAGATACGCAGTATTTT. Its protein is CASSLGGARSDTQYF. The full variable domain, with the rest looked up from reference TRBV7-3 and TRBJ2-3, is GAGVSQTPSNKVTEKGKYVELRCDPISGHTALYWYRQSLGQGPEFLIYFQGTGAADDSGLPNDRFFAVRPEGSVSTLKIQRTERGDSAVYLCASSLGGARSDTQYFGPGTRLTVL.

This clone was observed once. The same CDR3 can be traced to other DNA sequences in this sample. This chain joins TRBV6-5 and TRBJ1-5; 9 bases are a match to TRBD1. The V gene end was trimmed by 6 bases and the J gene end by 6 bases; junction bases not matched to a gene: 9. The length of the CDR3 is 15 residues. Germline V lookup: CDR1 MNHEY, CDR2 SVGAGI. The CDR3 spells CASSPPGQGRQPQHF. CDR3 DNA sequence: TGTGCCAGCAGCCCCCCGGGACAGGGACGTCAGCCCCAGCATTTT.

This clone has just a few counts. The chain recombines TRBV7-9 with TRBJ2-2; no reliable D call. Per germline, CDR1 SEHNR and CDR2 FQNEAQ (reference sequence). The CDR3 sequence is 12 residues long. The germline V and J ends were trimmed by 5 bases and 8 bases, with 9 bases remaining between them. The CDR3 is CASSLNEGELFF. As DNA, the CDR3 is TGTGCCAGCAGCCTTAATGAGGGGGAGCTGTTTTTT.

The V call is TRBV6-1, the J call TRBJ1-1; D remains unclear. The CDR3 has 14 amino acids. CDR1 is MNHNS, CDR2 SASEGT, per germline. The V end lost 3 bases, the J end lost 1 base, and 9 bases lay between the germline ends. The CDR3, as DNA: TGTGCCAGCAGTGAGGCGGGTTCGAACACTGAAGCTTTCTTT. Its translation: CASSEAGSNTEAFF.

This sequence joins TRBV10-3 and TRBJ1-1, with 8 positions matching TRBD1. Germline trimming cut 4 bases from V and 1 base from J; bases unmatched to any gene: 2. The CDR3 is made up of 14 amino acids. Germline V CDR1 and CDR2: ENHRY, SYGVKD. CDR3 bases: TGTGCCATCAGTGGTCAGGGGGCGAACACTGAAGCTTTCTTT. Protein product: CAISGQGANTEAFF.

The V gene is TRBV5-1, the J gene TRBJ2-3; D is possibly TRBD2 (5 bases). V lost 4 bases, J lost 2 bases, and 14 bases lay in between. From germline, CDR1 is SGHRS and CDR2 YFSETQ. The CDR3 length is 15 residues. The CDR3: CASSRGGEFTDTQYF. CDR3 bases: TGCGCCAGCAGCCGGGGTGGGGAATTCACAGATACGCAGTATTTT. The whole variable domain, remainder taken from reference TRBV5-1 and TRBJ2-3, is KAGVTQTPRYLIKTRGQQVTLSCSPISGHRSVSWYQQTPGQGLQFLFEYFSETQRNKGNFPGRFSGRQFSNSRSEMNVSTLELGDSALYLCASSRGGEFTDTQYFGPGTRLTVL.

This clone came up once. The V gene is TRBV19, the J gene TRBJ1-2; D is possibly TRBD1 (5 bases). The ends were cut back, 5 bases at V and 7 bases at J, with 11 bases in the middle. The CDR3 spans 12 residues. CDR1 is LNHDA, CDR2 SQIVND, per germline (reference sequence). CDR3 bases: TGTGCCAGTAGTGAGACAGCAGGTGGCTACACCTTC. The encoded protein is CASSETAGGYTF.

The chain has TRBV2 and TRBJ1-1; maybe TRBD1 (5 bases). This CDR3 has 12 residues. Trimming took off 5 bases at V and 11 bases at J, with 15 bases between the two ends. The germline V gene encodes CDR1 SNHLY and CDR2 FYNNEI. The CDR3 DNA follows: TGTGCCAGCAGTACTCCGCCGCGGGGGGCTTTCTTT. Amino acids: CASSTPPRGAFF.